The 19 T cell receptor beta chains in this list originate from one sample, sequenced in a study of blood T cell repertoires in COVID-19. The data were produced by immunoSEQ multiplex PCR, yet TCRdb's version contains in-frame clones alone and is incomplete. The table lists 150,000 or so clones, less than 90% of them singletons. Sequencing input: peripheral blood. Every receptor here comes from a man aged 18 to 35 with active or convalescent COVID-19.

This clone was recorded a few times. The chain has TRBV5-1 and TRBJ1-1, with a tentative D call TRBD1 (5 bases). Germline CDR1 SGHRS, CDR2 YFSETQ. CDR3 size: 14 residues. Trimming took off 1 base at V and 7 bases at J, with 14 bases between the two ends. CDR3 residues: CASSLRQGNNEAFF. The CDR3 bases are TGCGCCAGCAGCTTGAGGCAGGGTAATAATGAAGCTTTCTTT.

CDR3 loop: CASSAGRLPSGELFF. DNA for the CDR3: TGTGCCAGCAGCGCAGGGCGTCTCCCATCCGGGGAGCTGTTTTTT. This chain connects TRBV5-6 to TRBJ2-2; D is possibly TRBD1 (5 bases). The CDR3 spans 15 residues. The germline CDR1 and CDR2 sequences are SGHDT and YYEEEE. The ends were cut back, 4 bases at V and 6 bases at J, with 16 bases in the middle.

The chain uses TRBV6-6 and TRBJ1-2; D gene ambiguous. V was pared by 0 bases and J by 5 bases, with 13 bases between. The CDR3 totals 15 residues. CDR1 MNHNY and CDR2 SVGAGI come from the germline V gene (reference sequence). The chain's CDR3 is CASSYSPDEEYGYTF. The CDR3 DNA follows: TGTGCCAGCAGTTACTCCCCCGACGAGGAGTATGGCTACACCTTC.

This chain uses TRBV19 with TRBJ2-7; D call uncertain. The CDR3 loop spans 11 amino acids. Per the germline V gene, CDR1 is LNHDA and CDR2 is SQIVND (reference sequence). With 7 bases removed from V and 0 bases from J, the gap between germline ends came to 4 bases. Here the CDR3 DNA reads TGTGCCAGTACCTCCTCCTACGAGCAGTACTTC. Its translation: CASTSSYEQYF.

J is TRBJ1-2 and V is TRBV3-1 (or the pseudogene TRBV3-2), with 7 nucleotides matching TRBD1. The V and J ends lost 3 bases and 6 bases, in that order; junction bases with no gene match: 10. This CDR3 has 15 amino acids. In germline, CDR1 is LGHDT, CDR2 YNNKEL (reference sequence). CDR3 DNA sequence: TGTGCCAGCAGCCATGACTCCGGAAGGGGGCATGGCTACACCTTC. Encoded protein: CASSHDSGRGHGYTF.

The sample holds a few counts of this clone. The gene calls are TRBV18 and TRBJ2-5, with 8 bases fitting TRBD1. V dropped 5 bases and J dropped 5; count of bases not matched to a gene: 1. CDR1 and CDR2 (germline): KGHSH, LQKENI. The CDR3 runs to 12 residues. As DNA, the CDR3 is TGTGCCAGCTCAACAGGGGGGGAGACCCAGTACTTC. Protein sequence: CASSTGGETQYF.

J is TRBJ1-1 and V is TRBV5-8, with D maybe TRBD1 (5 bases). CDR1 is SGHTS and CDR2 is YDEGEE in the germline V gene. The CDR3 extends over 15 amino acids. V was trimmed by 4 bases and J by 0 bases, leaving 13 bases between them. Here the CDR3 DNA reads TGTGCCAGCAGCAAAGGAGGGGAACTGAACACTGAAGCTTTCTTT. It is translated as CASSKGGELNTEAFF.

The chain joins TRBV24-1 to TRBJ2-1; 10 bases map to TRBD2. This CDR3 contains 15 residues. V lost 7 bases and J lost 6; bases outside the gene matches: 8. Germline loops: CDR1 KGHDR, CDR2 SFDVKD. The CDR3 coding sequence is TGTGCCACCAGGGACTCTAGCGGGGGTAGCAATGAGCAGTTCTTC. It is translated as CATRDSSGGSNEQFF.

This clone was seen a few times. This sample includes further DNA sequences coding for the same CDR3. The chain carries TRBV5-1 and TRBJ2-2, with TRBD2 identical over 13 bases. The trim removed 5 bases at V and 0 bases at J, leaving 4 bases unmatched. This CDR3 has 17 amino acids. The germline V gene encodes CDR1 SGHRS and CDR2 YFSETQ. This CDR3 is CASRWTSGSPNTGELFF. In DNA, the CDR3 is TGCGCCAGCAGATGGACTAGCGGGAGTCCGAACACCGGGGAGCTGTTTTTT.

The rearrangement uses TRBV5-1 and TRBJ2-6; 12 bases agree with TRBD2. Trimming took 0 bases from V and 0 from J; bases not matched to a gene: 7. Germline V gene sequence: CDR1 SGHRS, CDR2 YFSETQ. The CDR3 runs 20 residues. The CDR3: CASSLVSTSGGFSGANVLTF. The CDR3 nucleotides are TGCGCCAGCAGCTTGGTTTCTACTAGCGGGGGGTTCTCTGGGGCCAACGTCCTGACTTTC. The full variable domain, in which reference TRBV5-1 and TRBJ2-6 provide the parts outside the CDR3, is KAGVTQTPRYLIKTRGQQVTLSCSPISGHRSVSWYQQTPGQGLQFLFEYFSETQRNKGNFPGRFSGRQFSNSRSEMNVSTLELGDSALYLCASSLVSTSGGFSGANVLTFGAGSRLTVL.

The CDR3 sequence is CASGQGPTVNSPLHF. In nucleotides, the CDR3 is TGTGCCAGCGGTCAGGGCCCAACCGTTAATTCACCCCTCCACTTT. This chain links TRBV2 with TRBJ1-6; possible D gene TRBD1, 5 bases. CDR3 size: 15 residues. Germline lookup yields CDR1 SNHLY and CDR2 FYNNEI. V gave up 8 bases and J gave up 6 bases, with 17 bases separating them.

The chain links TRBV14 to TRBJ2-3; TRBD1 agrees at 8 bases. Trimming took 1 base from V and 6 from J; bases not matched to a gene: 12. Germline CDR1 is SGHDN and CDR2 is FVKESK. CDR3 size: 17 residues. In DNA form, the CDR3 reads TGTGCCAGCAGCCAAGGAATGCGAGACAGGGGCAGGGATACGCAGTATTTT. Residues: CASSQGMRDRGRDTQYF.

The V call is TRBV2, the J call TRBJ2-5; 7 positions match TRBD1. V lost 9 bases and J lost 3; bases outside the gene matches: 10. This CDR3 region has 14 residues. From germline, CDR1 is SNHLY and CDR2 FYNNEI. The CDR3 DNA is TGTGCCAGGGTATCGGGACAGAACGAAGAGACCCAGTACTTC. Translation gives CARVSGQNEETQYF.

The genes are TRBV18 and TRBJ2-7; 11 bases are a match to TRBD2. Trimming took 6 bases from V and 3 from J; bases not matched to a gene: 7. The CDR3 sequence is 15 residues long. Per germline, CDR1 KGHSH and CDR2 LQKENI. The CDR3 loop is CASSKDLAGGYEQYF. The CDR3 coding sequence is TGTGCCAGCTCGAAAGACCTAGCGGGGGGCTACGAGCAGTACTTC.

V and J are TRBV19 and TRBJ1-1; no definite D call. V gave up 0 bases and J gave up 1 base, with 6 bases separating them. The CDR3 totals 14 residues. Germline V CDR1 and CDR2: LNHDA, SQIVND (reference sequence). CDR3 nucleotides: TGTGCCAGTAGTATAGACAGGCCGAACACTGAAGCTTTCTTT. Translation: CASSIDRPNTEAFF.

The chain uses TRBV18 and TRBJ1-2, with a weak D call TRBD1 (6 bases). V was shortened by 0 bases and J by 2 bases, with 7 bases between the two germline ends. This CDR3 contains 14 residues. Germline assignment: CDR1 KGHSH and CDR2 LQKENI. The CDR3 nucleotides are TGTGCCAGCTCACCACCGGACAGAAACTATGGCTACACCTTC. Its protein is CASSPPDRNYGYTF.

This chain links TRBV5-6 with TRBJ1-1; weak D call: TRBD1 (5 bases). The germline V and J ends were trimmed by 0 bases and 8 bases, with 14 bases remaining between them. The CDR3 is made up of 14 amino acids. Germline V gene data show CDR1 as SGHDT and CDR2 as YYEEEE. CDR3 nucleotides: TGTGCCAGCAGCTTGGCAATGGGGGACTCCGAAGCTTTCTTT. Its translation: CASSLAMGDSEAFF.

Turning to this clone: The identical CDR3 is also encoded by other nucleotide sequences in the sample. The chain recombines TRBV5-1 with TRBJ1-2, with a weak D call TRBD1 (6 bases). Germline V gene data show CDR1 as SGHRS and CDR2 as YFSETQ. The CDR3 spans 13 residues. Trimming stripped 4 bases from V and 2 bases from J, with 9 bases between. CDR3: CASSPGQNYGYTF. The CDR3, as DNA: TGCGCCAGCAGCCCGGGACAAAACTATGGCTACACCTTC. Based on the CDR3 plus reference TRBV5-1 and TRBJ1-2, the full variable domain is KAGVTQTPRYLIKTRGQQVTLSCSPISGHRSVSWYQQTPGQGLQFLFEYFSETQRNKGNFPGRFSGRQFSNSRSEMNVSTLELGDSALYLCASSPGQNYGYTFGSGTRLTVV.

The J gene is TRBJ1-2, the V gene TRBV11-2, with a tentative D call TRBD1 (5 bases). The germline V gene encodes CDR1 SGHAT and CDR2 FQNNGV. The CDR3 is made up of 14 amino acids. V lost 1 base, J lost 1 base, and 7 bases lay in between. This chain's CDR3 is CASSLVQGNYGYTF. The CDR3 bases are TGTGCCAGCAGCTTAGTGCAGGGTAACTATGGCTACACCTTC.